This TCR beta chain was recorded in a study of blood T cell repertoires in COVID-19. Sequenced by immunoSEQ multiplex PCR; TCRdb stores in-frame clones only, minus some. The sample has roughly 250,000 clones, roughly nine tenths seen once; the top ten hold less than 15%. Germline assignment: CDR1 SEHNR and CDR2 FQNEAQ (reference sequence). J gave up 3 bases and V 1 base, and 10 bases lay outside the gene matches. CDR3 length equals 18 residues. Sequencing used peripheral blood. This chain joins TRBV7-9 and TRBJ2-1; TRBD1 matches 9 bases. This clonotype originated in a woman aged 25-40 years with COVID-19, enrolled during active disease. CDR3 loop: CASSLGQLPGQGYNEQFF. The DNA of the CDR3 is TGTGCCAGCAGCTTAGGTCAGTTGCCGGGACAGGGCTACAATGAGCAGTTCTTC.